The T cell receptor (beta chain) described here comes from a study of T cells expressing NK-cell markers. Across the whole study: Within the sequenced cohort of eight donors, seven exhibited HCMV seropositivity and one was seronegative.

On this clonotype itself: Its antigen is unknown.

Overall study results and limits: Similarly, these clonotypes led the CD3+CD56-NKG2C+ fraction as well in four donors. About 1.0-8% of CD8+ T cells in over five donors belonged to dominant NKG2C+ clonotypes.

The CDR3 extends over 16 amino acids. Germline-derived CDR1 and CDR2 are SGHTA and FQGTGA. Researchers built TCR beta cDNA using 5'RACE template switching with UMIs. TCRdb reprocessed the 5' RACE reads and keeps a single row for each CDR3 protein, giving no DNA. The repertoire table contains over 250,000 distinct CDR3 sequences. The J gene is TRBJ2-1, the V gene TRBV7-3; TCRdb's D call, TRBD2, is unchecked because there is no DNA. Sequenced sample: blood T cells: a sorted CD56 or NKG2C T cell subset, CD4+ or CD8+ T cells, or bulk PBMC T cells (not recorded which). The receptor was isolated from a woman aged 18 to 75 in good health. The CDR3 loop is CASSKPSGGPPNEQFF. Drawing the rest from reference TRBV7-3 and TRBJ2-1, the complete variable domain is GAGVSQTPSNKVTEKGKYVELRCDPISGHTALYWYRQSLGQGPEFLIYFQGTGAADDSGLPNDRFFAVRPEGSVSTLKIQRTERGDSAVYLCASSKPSGGPPNEQFFGPGTRLTVL.